The 7 T cell receptor beta chains below were found in one sample sequenced in a study of blood T cell repertoires in COVID-19. TCRdb keeps only in-frame clones here, not all; method: immunoSEQ multiplex PCR. Found here are approximately 13,000 clones, roughly 84% of them singletons; the top ten hold roughly 32%. The specimen was peripheral blood. The receptors originated from a man aged 50-60 years with active COVID-19.

The J gene is TRBJ2-1, the V gene TRBV28; 7 positions agree with TRBD1. The CDR3 has 16 amino acids. V was clipped by 6 bases and J by 2 bases; unmatched bases: 10. CDR1 and CDR2 (germline): MDHEN, SYDVKM. The CDR3 nucleotides read TGTGCCAGCAGGGGGGACAGTGACGCGGCCTACAATGAGCAGTTCTTC. Translated: CASRGDSDAAYNEQFF.

This clone occurred once. The chain combines TRBV4-1 with TRBJ2-7; 10 nucleotides line up with TRBD2. Germline CDR1 MGHRA, CDR2 YSYEKL. With V trimmed by 0 bases and J by 7 bases, 9 bases remained unmatched. The CDR3 is 16 amino acids. In DNA, the CDR3 is TGCGCCAGCAGCCAAGATGGGCTAGCGGGAGCAGATGAGCAGTACTTC. Translating gives CASSQDGLAGADEQYF.

There are a few counts of this clone. The chain is built from TRBV2 and TRBJ2-1; 9 nucleotides agree with TRBD2. Germline V lookup: CDR1 SNHLY, CDR2 FYNNEI. With 3 bases clipped from V and 7 bases from J, the junction kept 13 bases outside the gene matches. The CDR3 loop spans 17 amino acids. The CDR3 loop reads CASSDRLAGTIGNEQFF. DNA for the CDR3: TGTGCCAGCAGTGACCGGCTAGCGGGAACCATTGGGAATGAGCAGTTCTTC. The variable domain in full, completed from reference TRBV2 and TRBJ2-1, reads EPEVTQTPSHQVTQMGQEVILRCVPISNHLYFYWYRQILGQKVEFLVSFYNNEISEKSEIFDDQFSVERPDGSNFTLKIRSTKLEDSAMYFCASSDRLAGTIGNEQFFGPGTRLTVL.

As for this clone: The germline gene is not matched at one end of the junction; a read error may be the cause. The CDR3 reads CATRRGTGTSGRASTRDYNEQFF. DNA for the CDR3: TGTGCCACCAGAAGAGGGACAGGGACTAGCGGGAGGGCTTCAACTAGGGACTACAATGAGCAGTTCTTC. This chain connects TRBV15 to TRBJ2-1; TRBD2 matches at 16 bases. Germline lookup yields CDR1 LNHNV and CDR2 YYDKDF (reference sequence). There are 23 residues in the CDR3. The entire variable domain, with the rest obtained from reference TRBV15 and TRBJ2-1, is as follows: DAMVIQNPRYQVTQFGKPVTLSCSQTLNHNVMYWYQQKSSQAPKLLFHYYDKDFNNEADTPDNFQSRRPNTSFCFLDIRSPGLGDTAMYLCATRRGTGTSGRASTRDYNEQFFGPGTRLTVL.

This chain joins TRBV27 and TRBJ2-7; TRBD2 is a possible D gene (5 bases). Trimming removed 6 bases at V and 7 bases at J, with 16 bases between. The CDR3 is 13 amino acids. Germline V lookup: CDR1 MNHEY, CDR2 SMNVEV (reference sequence). DNA of the CDR3: TGTGCCAGCAGCGCGAATCTAGCATCGGAGCAGTACTTC. This encodes CASSANLASEQYF.

This clone occurred a few times. The identical CDR3 is also encoded by other nucleotide sequences in the sample. The V call is TRBV11-2, the J call TRBJ1-4, with no clear D. Between the trimmed V and J ends, which lost 3 bases and 1 base, there was a span of 6 bases. The CDR3 contains 14 residues. Germline CDR1 reads SGHAT; CDR2 reads FQNNGV. DNA for the CDR3: TGTGCCAGCAGCTTGACTGGAACTAATGAAAAACTGTTTTTT. Translation: CASSLTGTNEKLFF.

The chain joins TRBV4-1 to TRBJ1-6; D is unresolved. This CDR3 region has 14 residues. Trimming removed 5 bases at V and 5 bases at J, with 10 bases between. Germline-derived CDR1 and CDR2 are MGHRA and YSYEKL. The CDR3 DNA reads TGCGCCAGCAGCTTAGCTTCCAATAATTCACCCCTCCACTTT. Its protein product is CASSLASNNSPLHF.